This T cell receptor beta chain appears in the sequencing data of a study of blood T cell repertoires in COVID-19. Across the whole study: COVID-19 samples from acute and convalescent phases originated in the United States, Italy and Spain.

Germline V lookup: CDR1 SGDLS, CDR2 YYNGEE. The CDR3 loop spans 14 amino acids. The V gene lost 0 bases and the J gene lost 6 bases, with 11 bases spanning the gap. The assay was immunoSEQ multiplex PCR, and TCRdb's table has in-frame clones only and misses some. The repertoire holds over 25,000 clones, 88% seen once, with 15% to 20% in the top ten. The rearrangement uses TRBV9 and TRBJ2-3; a weak D match, TRBD2 (5 bases). The clonotype originates from an older man with acute or convalescent COVID-19. Sequenced sample: peripheral blood. CDR3 amino acids: CASSVVGVGDTQYF. CDR3 sequence (DNA): TGTGCCAGCAGCGTAGTGGGAGTCGGGGATACGCAGTATTTT.